The present T cell receptor (beta chain) was sequenced within a study of response to subunit inactivated influenza vaccine. Findings and caveats of the study: The authors proposed limited new T cell recruitment per seasonal influenza vaccination.

The CDR3 spans 18 residues. A note on this clonotype: Its target is not known.

Using its own MiXCR run on the RT-PCR reads, TCRdb lists one record per CDR3 protein. The table shows more than 450,000 distinct CDR3 sequences, with approximately 12% occurring only once. This receptor was identified in a man aged 45-65 years who received an inactivated influenza vaccine. This specimen was PBMCs from blood, taken on the day of vaccination. The chain uses TRBV21-1 and TRBJ2-7; the table calls TRBD1, which could not be checked here. TRBV21-1 is an annotated pseudogene. This CDR3 is CASTEPRGDSLSSYEQYF. The CDR3 region has the DNA TGTGCCAGCACCGAACCCCGGGGGGACAGTCTGAGCTCCTACGAGCAGTACTTC.